The 10 T cell receptor beta chains presented below share a single source sample, sequenced in a study of naive and memory T cell subsets. Two oligonucleotides, mixed equimolar, formed the beta constant-region primer covering TRBC1 and TRBC2. MiXCR, applied by TCRdb to the UMI-ligation and nested PCR reads, yields one record per CDR3 protein. The sample carries 81,000 or so distinct CDR3 sequences, about 6.5% recorded once. The source material was central memory CD4+ T cells from blood. These receptors were taken from a human donor in good health.

This clonotype was found a few times. The rearrangement uses TRBV5-6 and TRBJ1-5, with D maybe TRBD1 (5 bases). V shed 0 bases and J shed 4 bases, with 14 bases lying between them. Germline V CDR1 and CDR2: SGHDT, YYEEEE. The CDR3 contains 16 residues. CDR3 coding DNA: TGTGCCAGCAGCTTGGCCGGGGGGGGAAAGAATCAGCCCCAGCATTTT. Protein sequence: CASSLAGGGKNQPQHF.

This clonotype appeared many times. The chain is built from TRBV7-2 and TRBJ2-5, with 10 bases lining up with TRBD1. This CDR3 is built from 14 residues. V lost 5 bases, J lost 5 bases, and 5 bases stayed unmatched. CDR1 and CDR2 (germline): SGHTA, FQGNSA. For the CDR3, the DNA is TGTGCCAGCAGCGCGGACAGGGGGATGGAGACCCAGTACTTC. Its translation is CASSADRGMETQYF.

This clonotype occurred a few times. The rearrangement links TRBV25-1 to TRBJ2-5, with no clear D. V gave up 8 bases and J gave up 5 bases, with 9 bases separating them. This CDR3 region has 11 residues. Germline V gene data show CDR1 as MGHDK and CDR2 as SYGVNS. CDR3 sequence reads: CASRTTETQYF. In DNA form, the CDR3 reads TGTGCCAGCCGAACAACGGAGACCCAGTACTTC.

This clonotype was counted many times. At one boundary the junction diverges from the germline segment, which might be a read error. J is TRBJ1-1 and V is TRBV7-7; no reliable D call. This CDR3 has 13 residues. The germline gives CDR1 SSHAT, CDR2 FNYEAQ (reference sequence). The CDR3 sequence is CASSLAENTEAFF. The CDR3 DNA reads TGTGCTAGCAGCTTAGCAGAGAACACTGAAGCTTTCTTT.

The chain couples TRBV10-3 to TRBJ2-1; 8 bases line up with TRBD2. The V gene's germline CDR1 is ENHRY and CDR2 SYGVKD. V was pared by 6 bases and J by 9 bases, with 4 bases of the junction left unmatched. The CDR3 totals 12 residues. The CDR3 loop reads CAIRGTSAEQFF. DNA of the CDR3: TGTGCCATCAGGGGGACTAGTGCTGAGCAGTTCTTC.

This clonotype was seen at least ten times. The chain uses TRBV28 and TRBJ2-7; TRBD2 aligns across 9 bases. The CDR3 is 15 residues long. Trimming took 6 bases from V and 5 from J; bases not matched to a gene: 11. The V gene's germline CDR1 is MDHEN and CDR2 SYDVKM. The CDR3 reads CASSPASGLAHEQYF. The CDR3 DNA reads TGTGCCAGCAGCCCCGCATCGGGACTAGCCCACGAGCAGTACTTC.

This clonotype was seen at least ten times. The chain is built from TRBV20-1 and TRBJ2-5, with 8 bases that match TRBD2. The CDR3 contains 15 residues. V shed 3 bases and J 0 bases; nucleotides not matched to a gene: 6. The germline gives CDR1 DFQATT, CDR2 SNEGSKA (reference sequence). The CDR3 DNA follows: TGCAGTGCTAGTGAGCGGGAGAAGTACCAAGAGACCCAGTACTTC. Translated: CSASEREKYQETQYF.

In this sample, this clonotype turned up a few times. This chain connects TRBV12-3 or TRBV12-4 to TRBJ1-6, with 7 positions matching TRBD1. The CDR3 extends over 16 amino acids. The J segment lost 10 bases and the V segment lost 8 bases, leaving 17 bases of the junction unmatched. CDR3 in amino acids: CASGVLGQRGRSPLHF. CDR3 DNA sequence: TGTGCCAGCGGAGTTCTGGGACAGCGCGGACGGTCACCCCTCCACTTT.

This clonotype was seen at least ten times. The rearrangement uses TRBV5-1 and TRBJ2-5; the match to TRBD2 covers 8 bases. CDR3 length equals 20 residues. J lost 1 base, V lost 1 base, and 18 bases had no gene match. Per the germline V gene, CDR1 is SGHRS and CDR2 is YFSETQ. CDR3 bases: TGCGCCAGCAGCTTGCGGACAGTGATTCCGGGACTAGGTCGCCAAGAGACCCAGTACTTC. It codes for CASSLRTVIPGLGRQETQYF. Full variable domain (remainder filled in from reference TRBV5-1 and TRBJ2-5): KAGVTQTPRYLIKTRGQQVTLSCSPISGHRSVSWYQQTPGQGLQFLFEYFSETQRNKGNFPGRFSGRQFSNSRSEMNVSTLELGDSALYLCASSLRTVIPGLGRQETQYFGPGTRLLVL.

With regard to this clonotype: This may come from a read error, since a much larger clone is one base off. The chain couples TRBV28 to TRBJ2-1; no definite D call. The CDR3 runs to 11 residues. Trimming took off 6 bases at V and 7 bases at J, with 7 bases between the two ends. The germline CDR1 and CDR2 sequences are MDHEN and SYDVKM. CDR3 amino acids: CASRYFNEQFF. The CDR3 DNA reads as TGTGCCAGCAGATACTTTAATGAGCAGTTCTTC.